This T cell receptor beta chain was sequenced in a study of CD8 T cells in Susac syndrome. With random hexamers, reverse transcription was performed on about 0.5 to 1 ug of RNA. A single record per CDR3 protein comes from TCRdb applying MiXCR to the immunoSEQ multiplex PCR reads. The sample shows about 200,000 distinct CDR3 sequences, more than 90% of them seen only once. The CDR3 runs 13 residues. The V end lost 4 bases, the J end lost 6 bases, and 10 bases lay between the germline ends. Germline V CDR1 and CDR2: KGHDR, SFDVKD. Specimen: CD4+ T cells from PBMCs. The sequence was obtained from a human donor with multiple sclerosis. This rearrangement joins TRBV24-1 to TRBJ2-3, with D perhaps matching TRBD2 (6 bases). For the CDR3, the DNA is TGTGCCACCAGTGACTCGGGGGTGGATACGCAGTATTTT. It translates to CATSDSGVDTQYF.